This TCR beta chain is drawn from a study of cytomegalovirus exposure and HLA in healthy donors. Findings and caveats of the study: Most TCR beta V segments were productive about 90% or about 30% of the time in an earlier analysis. Association of a missense DCLRE1C variant with TCR beta V- and J-gene trimming was reported in a later analysis.

With 60 Vbeta and 13 Jbeta primers, the PCR was carried out. The table came from immunoSEQ multiplex PCR; TCRdb's copy has only in-frame clones and leaves some out. Counted here are around 50,000 clones, roughly 80% occurring once; the ten biggest clones make up more than 3.5%. Worth noting for this clone: What it binds is not known.

Germline V CDR1 and CDR2: MDHEN, SYDVKM. Trimming pared 7 bases from V and 4 bases from J, leaving 14 bases between. There are 14 residues in the CDR3. The rearrangement uses TRBV28 and TRBJ1-5; D remains ambiguous. The source material was PBMCs. The sequence was obtained from a man younger than 45 in good health and CMV-seronegative. In DNA form, the CDR3 reads TGTGCCAGCATCATCGGGGATTTTAATCAGCCCCAGCATTTT. Encoded protein: CASIIGDFNQPQHF. Complete variable domain (other parts from reference TRBV28 and TRBJ1-5): DVKVTQSSRYLVKRTGEKVFLECVQDMDHENMFWYRQDPGLGLRLIYFSYDVKMKEKGDIPEGYSVSREKKERFSLILESASTNQTSMYLCASIIGDFNQPQHFGDGTRLSIL.